This T cell receptor beta chain appears in the sequencing data of a study of shared clonotypes between healthy human individuals. CDR3 size: 17 residues. CDR1 and CDR2 (germline): ENHRY, SYGVKD. V lost 10 bases and J 0 bases, leaving 24 bases between the germline ends. This clone occurred once. Profiled with immunoSEQ multiplex PCR; TCRdb holds only in-frame clones, not every one. The table records about 1.5 million clones, approximately 98% of them present only once. The material sequenced was naive CD4+ T cells sorted from blood. Documented subset: CD45RA+ positively selected. The J gene is TRBJ1-1, the V gene TRBV10-3; D is ambiguous. This receptor was taken from a man aged 30 to 39 in good health. CDR3 DNA: TGTGCCAGCCATCCGAGCCCAGTTGGAGGAATGAACACTGAAGCTTTCTTT. Its protein is CASHPSPVGGMNTEAFF.